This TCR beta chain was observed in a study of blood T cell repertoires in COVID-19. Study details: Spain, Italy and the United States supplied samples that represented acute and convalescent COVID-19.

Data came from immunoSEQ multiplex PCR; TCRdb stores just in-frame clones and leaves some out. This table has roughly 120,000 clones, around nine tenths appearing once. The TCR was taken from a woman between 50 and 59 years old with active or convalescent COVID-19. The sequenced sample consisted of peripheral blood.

CDR3: CASSRTGSVHF. In nucleotides, the CDR3 is TGTGCCAGCAGCAGGACGGGGTCGGTCCACTTT. The rearrangement links TRBV28 to TRBJ1-6, with no clear D. The CDR3 totals 11 residues. V was shortened by 6 bases and J by 17 bases, with 14 bases between the two germline ends. Germline CDR1 MDHEN, CDR2 SYDVKM.